Listed below are T cell receptor beta chains from one sample, sequenced in a study of PD-L1 blockade in urothelial cancer. Sequenced by immunoSEQ multiplex PCR; TCRdb stores in-frame clones only, minus some. The data contain about 88,000 clones, 90% to 95% of them singletons. The sample was PBMCs, taken around atezolizumab (anti-PD-L1) treatment. The receptors were sampled from a man in his 60s with urothelial cancer. CDR3s include the opening cysteine and the closing phenylalanine or tryptophan. Each record gives: clone size, D gene, J gene, V gene, CDR3 protein, CDR3 DNA. The D gene is left open where the match is weak. Clone size is given for some rows only: seen once, a few or many times, or a class if the clone is expanded.

.	TRBD2	TRBJ2-7	TRBV30	CAWTAGGALYEQYF	TGTGCCTGGACCGCGGGGGGGGCCCTCTACGAGCAGTACTTC
few	.	TRBJ1-6	TRBV6-5	CASRGGGGSPLHF	TGTGCCAGCAGAGGGGGGGGCGGGTCACCCCTCCACTTT
.	TRBD1	TRBJ2-5	TRBV5-1	CASSFGQGSETQYF	TGCGCCAGCAGCTTCGGACAGGGGAGCGAGACCCAGTACTTC
.	TRBD2	TRBJ2-2	TRBV10-3	CAISKKRGTNTGELFF	TGTGCCATCAGCAAGAAGCGGGGGACTAACACCGGGGAGCTGTTTTTT
.	TRBD1	TRBJ2-5	TRBV9	CASSADRGLYETQYF	TGTGCCAGCAGCGCGGACAGGGGGCTTTATGAGACCCAGTACTTC
once	TRBD1	TRBJ2-7	TRBV5-4	CASRERDSSKKQYF	TGTGCCAGCAGGGAAAGGGACAGCAGTAAAAAGCAGTACTTC
once	TRBD1	TRBJ1-5	TRBV15	CATSRGQHSNQPQHF	TGTGCCACCAGCAGGGGACAGCATAGCAATCAGCCCCAGCATTTT
.	TRBD2	TRBJ2-5	TRBV18	CASSPLLAGWETQYF	TGTGCCAGCTCACCGTTGCTAGCGGGATGGGAGACCCAGTACTTC
few	TRBD1	TRBJ2-2	TRBV19	CASSMVWGTENTGELFF	TGTGCCAGTAGTATGGTCTGGGGGACAGAGAACACCGGGGAGCTGTTTTTT
few	TRBD2	TRBJ2-3	TRBV4-3	CASSQERGGLLDTQYF	TGCGCCAGCAGCCAAGAGCGGGGGGGACTCCTAGATACGCAGTATTTT
.	.	TRBJ2-1	TRBV2	CASSADSMGEQFF	TGTGCCAGCAGTGCGGACAGCATGGGTGAGCAGTTCTTC
.	TRBD2	TRBJ2-1	TRBV6-1	CASRGGENEQFF	TGTGCCAGCAGGGGGGGGGAGAATGAGCAGTTCTTC
.	.	TRBJ1-2	TRBV6-5	CASSPLTRGGYTF	TGTGCCAGTTCACCTCTGACCCGGGGTGGCTACACCTTC
.	.	TRBJ2-1	TRBV4-3	CASSPERLGGVEQFF	TGCGCCAGCAGCCCCGAAAGACTCGGCGGGGTTGAGCAGTTCTTC
.	TRBD2	TRBJ2-5	TRBV6-6	CASSTSGGASHF	TGTGCCAGCAGCACTAGCGGGGGGGCCAGTCACTTC
.	.	TRBJ2-7	TRBV7-8	CASSLNRDISYEQYF	TGTGCCAGCAGCCTCAACCGGGACATCTCCTACGAGCAGTACTTC
.	TRBD1	TRBJ2-3	TRBV29-1	CSVETGTPPDTQYF	TGCAGCGTGGAGACAGGGACGCCCCCTGATACGCAGTATTTT
.	TRBD2	TRBJ2-7	TRBV15	CATSRDYLAGGPSSHEQYF	TGTGCCACCAGCAGAGATTATCTAGCGGGGGGGCCTAGTTCCCACGAGCAGTACTTC
.	TRBD1	TRBJ2-7	TRBV25-1	CASSENRGQGEQYF	TGTGCCAGCAGTGAAAACAGGGGGCAGGGCGAGCAGTACTTC
.	TRBD1	TRBJ1-3	TRBV27	CASSGQGSGNTIYF	TGTGCCAGCAGTGGACAGGGCTCTGGAAACACCATATATTTT
few	.	TRBJ1-2	TRBV7-2	CASSLALTSYGYTF	TGTGCCAGCAGCTTAGCGCTGACATCTTATGGCTACACCTTC
.	TRBD2	TRBJ2-1	TRBV9	CASSVLAETYNEQFF	TGTGCCAGCAGCGTCCTAGCGGAGACCTACAATGAGCAGTTCTTC
.	TRBD1	TRBJ2-7	TRBV7-9	CASSPPTGVDEQYF	TGTGCCAGCAGCCCCCCCACAGGGGTGGACGAGCAGTACTTC
.	TRBD1	TRBJ1-1	TRBV7-9	CASSRTGGPLGTEAFF	TGTGCCAGCAGCCGGACAGGGGGCCCTTTAGGCACTGAAGCTTTCTTT
.	TRBD1	TRBJ1-5	TRBV6-5	CASSYSYRGGQPQHF	TGTGCCAGCAGTTATTCCTACAGGGGCGGTCAGCCCCAGCATTTT
.	TRBD1	TRBJ2-5	TRBV18	CASSQMGQSQETQYF	TGTGCCAGCTCACAGATGGGACAGAGTCAAGAGACCCAGTACTTC
.	TRBD1	TRBJ2-3	TRBV6-6	CASGGMTDTQYF	TGTGCCTCAGGGGGAATGACAGATACGCAGTATTTT
.	.	TRBJ2-2	TRBV7-8	CASSAGRLSGELFF	TGTGCCAGCAGCGCGGGGCGGTTGTCCGGGGAGCTGTTTTTT
.	.	TRBJ1-5	TRBV18	CASSPTGARAQHF	TGTGCCAGCTCACCTACCGGAGCGAGGGCCCAGCATTTT
.	TRBD2	TRBJ2-7	TRBV7-8	CASSLASGSHEQYF	TGTGCCAGCAGCTTGGCTAGCGGGAGCCACGAGCAGTACTTC
.	TRBD2	TRBJ2-7	TRBV4-3	CASSQVRLAGGLIDEQYF	TGCGCCAGCAGCCAAGTACGGCTAGCGGGAGGGCTGATCGACGAGCAGTACTTC
once	TRBD1	TRBJ2-7	TRBV2	CASSGIPGQIPYEQYF	TGTGCCAGCAGTGGTATTCCGGGACAGATACCCTACGAGCAGTACTTC
.	.	TRBJ1-4	TRBV19	CASSLQGGGEKLFF	TGTGCCAGTAGCCTACAGGGAGGGGGTGAAAAACTGTTTTTT
once	.	TRBJ1-2	TRBV15	CATSRSANYGYTF	TGTGCCACCTCGAGGAGTGCGAACTATGGCTACACCTTC
few	TRBD1	TRBJ2-2	TRBV15	CAAGTVNTGELFF	TGTGCCGCAGGGACAGTGAACACCGGGGAGCTGTTTTTT
.	.	TRBJ1-2	TRBV5-4	CASSFKSLAGAGGYTF	TGTGCCAGCAGCTTTAAGAGCTTGGCGGGGGCGGGAGGCTACACCTTC
.	TRBD1	TRBJ1-2	TRBV6-5	CASRRTGYGYTF	TGTGCCAGCAGAAGGACAGGCTATGGCTACACCTTC
.	TRBD2	TRBJ2-4	TRBV7-6	CASSQNGGAKNIQYF	TGTGCCAGCAGCCAAAACGGGGGGGCCAAAAACATTCAGTACTTC
.	TRBD2	TRBJ2-7	TRBV28	CASSSPGLAGFYEQYF	TGTGCCAGCAGTTCCCCGGGACTAGCGGGGTTCTACGAGCAGTACTTC
.	.	TRBJ2-2	TRBV15	CATSRGGTANTGELFF	TGTGCCACCAGCAGAGGCGGAACCGCGAACACCGGGGAGCTGTTTTTT
.	TRBD1	TRBJ2-5	TRBV7-9	CASSLVGQAGETQYF	TGTGCCAGCAGCTTAGTGGGACAGGCGGGAGAGACCCAGTACTTC
.	.	TRBJ2-7	TRBV27	CACPDEQYF	TGTGCCTGTCCAGACGAGCAGTACTTC
.	.	TRBJ2-5	TRBV29-1	CSVQGQWVTQYF	TGCAGCGTTCAAGGACAGTGGGTGACCCAGTACTTC
.	.	TRBJ1-5	TRBV6-6	CASSSDRINQPQHF	TGTGCCAGCAGTTCCGACAGAATCAATCAGCCCCAGCATTTT
.	TRBD2	TRBJ2-1	TRBV7-3	CASSQLAGGQGEQFF	TGTGCCAGCAGCCAACTAGCGGGGGGGCAAGGTGAGCAGTTCTTC
.	.	TRBJ2-6	TRBV29-1	CSVEGAGANVLTF	TGCAGCGTAGAGGGGGCTGGGGCCAACGTCCTGACTTTC
.	.	TRBJ1-4	TRBV6-6	CASSYTGKLNEKLFF	TGTGCCAGCAGTTACACAGGGAAGCTTAATGAAAAACTGTTTTTT
.	TRBD2	TRBJ2-2	TRBV4-2	CASSQEGTSFTGELFF	TGTGCCAGCAGCCAAGAAGGGACTAGTTTCACCGGGGAGCTGTTTTTT
few	.	TRBJ2-2	TRBV30	CAWSLRNTGELFF	TGTGCCTGGAGCCTACGGAACACCGGGGAGCTGTTTTTT
.	TRBD2	TRBJ2-7	TRBV11-2	CASSLTAGGPGYEQYF	TGTGCCAGCAGCTTAACTGCGGGGGGGCCGGGATACGAGCAGTACTTC
once	.	TRBJ2-5	TRBV6-9	CARTGEETQYF	TGTGCCAGGACCGGAGAAGAGACCCAGTACTTC
.	.	TRBJ1-1	TRBV11-3	CASSPSKNTEAFF	TGTGCCAGCAGCCCATCCAAGAACACTGAAGCTTTCTTT
once	TRBD2	TRBJ2-1	TRBV9	CASSVEGLAGGEQFF	TGTGCCAGCAGCGTAGAGGGACTAGCGGGAGGAGAGCAGTTCTTC
once	.	TRBJ2-2	TRBV4-2	CASSPRGPAGELFF	TGTGCCAGCAGCCCGCGGGGACCGGCCGGGGAGCTGTTTTTT
.	.	TRBJ1-2	TRBV4-1	CASSRGGGSPSFYGYTF	TGCGCCAGCAGTCGAGGCGGGGGGTCTCCTTCGTTTTATGGCTACACCTTC
.	TRBD1	TRBJ2-7	TRBV6-5	CASKAGTGAYEQYF	TGTGCCAGCAAAGCCGGGACAGGCGCCTACGAGCAGTACTTC
.	TRBD2	TRBJ2-7	TRBV6-6	CASRIAGTTSYEQYF	TGTGCCAGCCGAATCGCCGGGACTACCTCCTACGAGCAGTACTTC
once	.	TRBJ1-2	TRBV18	CASSPSDYYGYTF	TGTGCCAGCTCACCGTCGGACTACTATGGCTACACCTTC
.	.	TRBJ1-2	TRBV28	CASSLGGDGYYGYTF	TGTGCCAGCAGTTTAGGGGGGGACGGGTACTATGGCTACACCTTC
.	TRBD1	TRBJ2-7	TRBV9	CASSRDSFSYEQYF	TGTGCCAGCAGCCGGGACAGCTTCTCCTACGAGCAGTACTTC